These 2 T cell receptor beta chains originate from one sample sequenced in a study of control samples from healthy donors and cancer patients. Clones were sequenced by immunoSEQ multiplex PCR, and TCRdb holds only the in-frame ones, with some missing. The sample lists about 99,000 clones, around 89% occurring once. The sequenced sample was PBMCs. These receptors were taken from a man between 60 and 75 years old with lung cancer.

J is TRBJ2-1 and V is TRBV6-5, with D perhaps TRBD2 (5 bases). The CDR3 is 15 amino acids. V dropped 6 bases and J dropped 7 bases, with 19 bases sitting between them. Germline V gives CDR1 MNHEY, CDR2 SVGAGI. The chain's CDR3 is CASSLLEPPGNEQFF. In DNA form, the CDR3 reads TGTGCCAGCAGCCTCTTGGAGCCCCCGGGGAATGAGCAGTTCTTC.

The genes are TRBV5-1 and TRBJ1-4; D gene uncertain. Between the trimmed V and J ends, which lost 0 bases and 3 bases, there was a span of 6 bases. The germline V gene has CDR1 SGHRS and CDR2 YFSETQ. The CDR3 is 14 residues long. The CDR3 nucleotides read TGCGCCAGCAGCTTGGGAAGTCCTAATGAAAAACTGTTTTTT. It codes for CASSLGSPNEKLFF.